This TCR beta chain derives from a study of cytomegalovirus exposure and HLA in healthy donors. The donors (healthy individuals) were bone marrow donors. Trimming took off 0 bases at V and 3 bases at J, with 19 bases between the two ends. This CDR3 comprises 17 residues. Germline V lookup: CDR1 SGDLS, CDR2 YYNGEE. The PCR ran on 60 Vbeta and 13 Jbeta primers. Some clones are missing from TCRdb's copy, which holds only in-frame ones; the method was immunoSEQ multiplex PCR. This sample yields around 95,000 clones, of which around four fifths are seen a single time; roughly 3.9% belongs to the top ten. Of note for this clone: The antigen remains unidentified.

General study findings and limits: Near-uniform donor sequencing depth was presumed by presence/absence analyses. A later analysis revealed that TCR association rates differed between HLA loci, peaking at DRB1 and bottoming out at HLA-C. Sequencing probably produced one cluster of sequence variants that were highly shared.

The chain is built from TRBV9 and TRBJ2-7; possible D gene TRBD2, 6 bases. This sequence was found in a woman between 40 and 55 years old in good health and CMV-seropositive. Sequenced material: PBMCs. The CDR3 DNA reads as TGTGCCAGCAGCGTAGACAGTGGTAGCGGATTGGGCTACGAGCAGTACTTC. Translation gives CASSVDSGSGLGYEQYF.